This T cell receptor beta chain is drawn from a study of control samples from healthy donors and cancer patients. Per the germline V gene, CDR1 is SGDLS and CDR2 is YYNGEE. The CDR3 is 12 amino acids. Trimming cost V 4 bases and J 3 bases, with 4 bases left between them. Using immunoSEQ multiplex PCR, the repertoire was profiled, and TCRdb retains in-frame clones only, with some absent. The sample carries about 150,000 clones, 93% recorded once. Source material: blood. The J gene is TRBJ2-2, the V gene TRBV9; no firm D call. This TCR was recovered from a man younger than 35 in good health. CDR3 sequence reads: CASSMDTGELFF. The CDR3 nucleotides read TGTGCCAGCAGCATGGACACCGGGGAGCTGTTTTTT. Using reference TRBV9 and TRBJ2-2 for the parts outside the CDR3, the full variable domain is DSGVTQTPKHLITATGQRVTLRCSPRSGDLSVYWYQQSLDQGLQFLIQYYNGEERAKGNILERFSAQQFPDLHSELNLSSLELGDSALYFCASSMDTGELFFGEGSRLTVL.